This TCR beta chain stems from a study of shared clonotypes between healthy human individuals. Study overall: The plates for each donor numbered three CD4 naive, three CD4 memory, two CD8 naive and one CD8 memory.

TCRdb's copy holds only in-frame clones and misses some; the assay was immunoSEQ multiplex PCR. The data contain 550,000 to 850,000 clones, 74% of them singletons. CDR3 size: 17 residues. Germline V gene sequence: CDR1 LGHNT, CDR2 FRNRAP. J lost 0 bases, V lost 5 bases, and 9 bases had no gene match. This clone was detected once. Specimen: memory CD4+ T cells sorted from blood. The sample's subset: CD45RA-negative fraction. This clonotype was obtained from a woman in her 30s in good health. V usage is TRBV12-5 and J usage is TRBJ1-5; 8 bases align to TRBD1. The CDR3, as DNA: TGTGCTAGTGGTATTTGGACAGGGATTAATAGCAATCAGCCCCAGCATTTT. It codes for CASGIWTGINSNQPQHF. Full variable domain (missing parts from reference TRBV12-5 and TRBJ1-5): DARVTQTPRHKVTEMGQEVTMRCQPILGHNTVFWYRQTMMQGLELLAYFRNRAPLDDSGMPKDRFSAEMPDATLATLKIQPSEPRDSAVYFCASGIWTGINSNQPQHFGDGTRLSIL.